A single T cell receptor beta chain is shown here with its context. Its antigen is still unknown. No base quality information exists; no much larger clone differs at one position. The germline V and J ends show losses of 0 bases and 7 bases respectively, and no gene match explains 13 bases of the junction. Per the germline V gene (reference sequence), DFQATT is the CDR1 and SNEGSKA is the CDR2. The CDR3 covers 17 residues, taking in both the cysteine and the phenylalanine. CDR3 DNA only is kept here, 51 bases in frame from base 1. RNA was extracted using the RNeasy kit, and about 0.45 to 1 microgram was reverse transcribed with random hexamers. The immunoSEQ multiplex PCR assay, which covers 54 Vbeta and 13 Jbeta segments, was used to amplify TCR beta CDR3 regions. PCR amplification bias was corrected by using a synthetic template baseline for primer optimization and computational correction. Per the authors' processing: Reads were annotated to V, D and J genes per IMGT and analyzed with immunoSEQ Analyzer, keeping only productive sequences. To calculate clonality, Shannon entropy was normalized by log2 of the number of productive unique sequences and then subtracted from one. For each patient and control, public and private clones were evaluated among the 100 most prevalent clones. Clones were defined as Susac-specific when absent from the healthy and MS cohorts, from about 1,100 published viral clones and from other ImmuneACCESS disease sequences. TCRdb itself trimmed the public reads at Q25 with fastp, ran MiXCR and retained productive beta chains. CDR3 protein duplicates are merged, each entry listing the most common genes and DNA. In this record, the V and J calls reflect TCRdb's handling and not the investigators' own analysis. This sample comprises about 250,000 distinct CDR3 sequences, 80% to 95% of them detected only once. 0.065% to 0.08% of the sample belongs to the ten largest clones.

This sample stems from a study of CD8 T cells in Susac syndrome (dated by TCRdb to the late 2010s). In the study overall: Repertoire sequencing was used to test whether CD8+ T cell activation and differentiation in Susac syndrome was antigen driven.

High-throughput TCR beta sequencing profiled peripheral blood CD8+ and CD4+ T cells from healthy donors, Susac syndrome patients and multiple sclerosis patients. Treatment-naive patients with stable or active relapsing-remitting disease fulfilling revised McDonald criteria were used as multiple sclerosis controls. Bulk CD8+ and CD4+ T cells were purified by magnetic negative isolation, whereas CD8+ TEMRA cells were enriched by FACS. Blood was collected in EDTA tubes and processed within 24 hours, with PBMCs isolated through density gradient centrifugation. PBMCs destined for TCR sequencing were cryopreserved in liquid nitrogen and later thawed in a 37 °C water bath. The sorted or isolated CD4+, CD8+ and CD8+ TEMRA cells reached a purity of at least 90%. Results the study describes overall, beyond this receptor: The number of individuals in the TCR sequencing and HLA analysis was recognized as being relatively small.

The rearranged chain carries TRBV20-1 and TRBJ2-3, and 10 junctional nucleotides match TRBD2. This TCR derives from a human donor with multiple sclerosis. The source material was CD4+ T cells from PBMCs. The nucleotides are TGCAGTGCTAGAGATCCATCTGGAGCGGGGGGGCCTCATACGCAGTATTTT. Its coded protein is CSARDPSGAGGPHTQYF.